Following are 29 T cell receptor beta chains from one sample sequenced in a study of blood T cell repertoires in COVID-19. The data were produced by immunoSEQ multiplex PCR, yet TCRdb's version contains in-frame clones alone and is incomplete. The table has just over 150,000 clones, 75% to 90% seen once. Sequences were obtained from peripheral blood. The receptors derive from a human donor with acute or convalescent COVID-19. The donor label of this sample is uncertain.

The rearrangement uses TRBV5-8 and TRBJ2-3, with 7 nucleotides matching TRBD1. CDR1 and CDR2 (germline): SGHTS, YDEGEE. Losses at the gene ends were 4 bases for V and 5 bases for J; bases not matched to a gene: 4. CDR3 length: 13 residues. The CDR3 nucleotides are TGTGCCAGCAGCGCTTGGGACAGAGATACGCAGTATTTT. Encoded protein: CASSAWDRDTQYF. The variable domain in full, completed from reference TRBV5-8 and TRBJ2-3, reads EAGVTQSPTHLIKTRGQQATLRCSPISGHTSVYWYQQALGLGLQFLLWYDEGEERNRGNFPPRFSGRQFPNYSSELNVNALELEDSALYLCASSAWDRDTQYFGPGTRLTVL.

This chain uses TRBV3-1 (or the pseudogene TRBV3-2) with TRBJ2-7; D unresolved. CDR3 length: 12 amino acids. V gave up 6 bases and J gave up 7 bases, with 13 bases separating them. CDR1 LGHDT and CDR2 YNNKEL come from the germline V gene (reference sequence). The CDR3 here is CASSPREREQYF. In nucleotides, the CDR3 is TGTGCCAGCAGTCCTAGAGAACGGGAGCAGTACTTC.

The chain links TRBV9 to TRBJ1-3, with 11 positions matching TRBD1. The CDR3 extends over 17 amino acids. In germline, CDR1 is SGDLS, CDR2 YYNGEE. Trimming removed 4 bases from V and 1 base from J; junction bases left unmatched: 7. The CDR3 sequence: CASSSADRGLSGNTIYF. The CDR3 nucleotides are TGTGCCAGCAGCAGCGCGGACAGGGGGCTGTCTGGAAACACCATATATTTT.

V gene TRBV7-9 combines with J gene TRBJ1-2; no definite D call. With 3 bases removed from V and 4 bases from J, the gap between germline ends came to 9 bases. The CDR3 spans 13 residues. Germline CDR1 and CDR2: SEHNR and FQNEAQ (reference sequence). CDR3 residues: CASSFGGIYGYTF. CDR3 DNA sequence: TGTGCCAGCAGCTTCGGCGGCATCTATGGCTACACCTTC.

The V call is TRBV4-3, the J call TRBJ1-2; 9 bases agree with TRBD1. Germline V CDR1 and CDR2: LGHNA, YSLEER. V gave up 3 bases and J gave up 8 bases; unmatched junction bases: 7. The CDR3 has 14 residues. The CDR3 sequence is CASSHRGQGRGYTF. The CDR3 DNA reads as TGCGCCAGCAGCCATAGGGGACAGGGTCGGGGCTACACCTTC.

V usage is TRBV7-9 and J usage is TRBJ1-5, with a possible D match to TRBD1 (5 bases). The CDR3 is 16 amino acids. V was shortened by 1 base and J by 1 base, with 11 bases between the two germline ends. Per germline, CDR1 SEHNR and CDR2 FQNEAQ (reference sequence). CDR3 sequence reads: CASSLGAGRSNQPQHF. DNA of the CDR3: TGTGCCAGCAGCTTAGGGGCGGGACGAAGCAATCAGCCCCAGCATTTT.

This chain joins TRBV30 and TRBJ1-2, with TRBD1 as a possible D gene (6 bases). V was cut by 3 bases and J by 4 bases, with 15 bases left in between. The CDR3 covers 14 residues. The V gene's germline CDR1 is GTSNPN and CDR2 SVGIG (reference sequence). CDR3 residues: CAWSPGTSAYGYTF. The CDR3 DNA sequence: TGTGCCTGGAGCCCCGGGACAAGTGCCTATGGCTACACCTTC.

The chain recombines TRBV27 with TRBJ2-7; 9 bases fit TRBD1. The V gene's germline CDR1 is MNHEY and CDR2 SMNVEV (reference sequence). Losses at the gene ends were 5 bases for V and 0 bases for J; bases not matched to a gene: 5. The CDR3 spans 15 residues. CDR3 in DNA: TGTGCCAGCAGTGCAGGACAGGGGCACTCCTACGAGCAGTACTTC. Its translation is CASSAGQGHSYEQYF.

This sequence joins TRBV2 and TRBJ1-2, with 9 bases that match TRBD1. The V gene's germline CDR1 is SNHLY and CDR2 FYNNEI. The V gene end was trimmed by 4 bases and the J gene end by 4 bases; junction bases not matched to a gene: 10. CDR3 length: 16 residues. The CDR3 sequence is CASSVPSTGGGYGYTF. The DNA of the CDR3 is TGTGCCAGCAGTGTCCCGTCGACAGGGGGAGGCTATGGCTACACCTTC.

The rearrangement links TRBV11-3 to TRBJ1-1, with D perhaps TRBD1 (5 bases). CDR3 size: 12 residues. Germline loops: CDR1 SGHNT, CDR2 YENEEA. Trimming took 6 bases from V and 12 from J, leaving 17 bases between them. The CDR3 reads CASSLQAGRTFF. CDR3 DNA: TGTGCCAGCAGTCTACAGGCCGGCCGCACTTTCTTT.

This clone was detected once. V usage is TRBV28 and J usage is TRBJ1-2; D unclear. V lost 6 bases and J 3 bases, leaving 14 bases between the germline ends. CDR3 length: 14 residues. Germline V gene data show CDR1 as MDHEN and CDR2 as SYDVKM. The CDR3 coding sequence is TGTGCCAGCAGCCACCCGAAGACTTACTATGGCTACACCTTC. Amino acid sequence: CASSHPKTYYGYTF.

The gene calls are TRBV11-1 and TRBJ2-2, with D possibly matching TRBD1 (5 bases). The V end lost 1 base, the J end lost 6 bases, and 12 bases lay between the germline ends. The CDR3 sequence is 15 residues long. Germline loops: CDR1 SGHAT, CDR2 FQDESV (reference sequence). The CDR3 region is CASSLEGVPSGELFF. Here the CDR3 DNA reads TGTGCCAGCAGCTTAGAAGGGGTGCCGTCCGGGGAGCTGTTTTTT.

V is TRBV25-1 and J is TRBJ2-1; the match to TRBD1 covers 7 bases. The CDR3 runs 16 residues. The V segment lost 8 bases and the J segment 0 bases; nucleotides outside the gene matches: 10. Germline CDR1 and CDR2: MGHDK and SYGVNS. Here the CDR3 DNA reads TGTGCCAGCTCCGAGGACAGGACGAGCTCCTACAATGAGCAGTTCTTC. Its translation: CASSEDRTSSYNEQFF.

Points on this clone: A junction boundary mismatches the germline segment, possibly from a read error. This chain uses TRBV6-1 with TRBJ1-3; unclear D gene. In germline, CDR1 is MNHNS, CDR2 SASEGT. CDR3 length: 14 amino acids. CDR3 in DNA: TGTGCCAGCGGTGACGTCAGGTCTGGAAACACCATATATTTT. It translates to CASGDVRSGNTIYF.

V usage is TRBV14 and J usage is TRBJ1-1, with D maybe TRBD1 (5 bases). V was trimmed by 1 base and J by 4 bases, leaving 10 bases between them. The CDR3 length is 14 residues. The germline V gene encodes CDR1 SGHDN and CDR2 FVKESK. CDR3 amino acids: CASSQVGGSTEAFF. The CDR3 nucleotides read TGTGCCAGCAGCCAAGTCGGGGGGAGCACTGAAGCTTTCTTT. The full variable domain, completed using reference TRBV14 and TRBJ1-1, is EAGVTQFPSHSVIEKGQTVTLRCDPISGHDNLYWYRRVMGKEIKFLLHFVKESKQDESGMPNNRFLAERTGGTYSTLKVQPAELEDSGVYFCASSQVGGSTEAFFGQGTRLTVV.

The gene calls are TRBV27 and TRBJ2-5; TRBD2 agrees at 13 bases. CDR1 and CDR2 (germline): MNHEY, SMNVEV (reference sequence). The CDR3 extends over 17 amino acids. V lost 0 bases to trimming and J lost 5 bases; unmatched junction nucleotides: 6. CDR3 protein: CASSLSPLAGGQETQYF. In DNA form, the CDR3 reads TGTGCCAGCAGTTTATCCCCACTAGCGGGGGGGCAGGAGACCCAGTACTTC.

V is TRBV13 and J is TRBJ2-7, with 7 nucleotides matching TRBD1. The CDR3 totals 13 residues. After removal of 4 bases from V and 9 bases from J, the junction contained 9 bases not matched to a gene. Germline CDR1 and CDR2: PRHDT and FYEKMQ (reference sequence). CDR3 in DNA: TGTGCCAGCAGCTCCCGGGACAGTAAATCGCAGTACTTC. It yields the protein CASSSRDSKSQYF.

The chain combines TRBV12-3 or TRBV12-4 with TRBJ1-6; D is unresolved. V shed 7 bases and J shed 12 bases, with 16 bases lying between them. This CDR3 has 13 residues. CDR3 sequence reads: CASNPLPGLPLHF. In DNA, the CDR3 is TGTGCCAGCAACCCCCTCCCTGGACTACCCCTCCACTTT.

About this clone: Other DNA sequences of this sample code for an identical CDR3. The V call is TRBV3-1 (or the pseudogene TRBV3-2), the J call TRBJ1-1, with 7 bases aligning to TRBD1. The CDR3 runs 14 residues. After removal of 3 bases from V and 2 bases from J, the junction contained 3 bases not matched to a gene. Germline assignment: CDR1 LGHDT and CDR2 YNNKEL (reference sequence). In nucleotides, the CDR3 is TGTGCCAGCAGCCACCGGGACAGAAACACTGAAGCTTTCTTT. Protein product: CASSHRDRNTEAFF.

The sample holds many counts of this clone. The sample carries other DNA sequences with the same CDR3. The CDR3 nucleotides read TGTGCCAGCAGCTTCGGAGAGACCCAGTACTTC. Protein: CASSFGETQYF. The chain is built from TRBV7-9 and TRBJ2-5; the D is unclear. V lost 3 bases, J lost 4 bases, and 3 bases lay in between. The CDR3 runs 11 residues. The V gene's germline CDR1 is SEHNR and CDR2 FQNEAQ (reference sequence). Full variable domain (rest looked up from reference TRBV7-9 and TRBJ2-5): DTGVSQNPRHKITKRGQNVTFRCDPISEHNRLYWYRQTLGQGPEFLTYFQNEAQLEKSRLLSDRFSAERPKGSFSTLEIQRTEQGDSAMYLCASSFGETQYFGPGTRLLVL.

The rearrangement joins TRBV7-3 to TRBJ2-1; D perhaps matches TRBD1 (5 bases). The CDR3 spans 12 residues. Trimming pared 2 bases from V and 11 bases from J, leaving 10 bases between. Germline assignment: CDR1 SGHTA and CDR2 FQGTGA. CDR3 DNA sequence: TGTGCCAGCAGCTTAGGCAGGGCACAGCAGTTCTTC. Translation gives CASSLGRAQQFF.

The rearrangement links TRBV5-4 to TRBJ1-1; D perhaps matches TRBD1 (5 bases). The CDR3 covers 17 residues. The germline V gene has CDR1 SGHNT and CDR2 YYREEE (reference sequence). The V gene lost 4 bases and the J gene lost 3 bases, with 22 bases spanning the gap. DNA for the CDR3: TGTGCCAGCAGCCGCCGGTTAGGGGTCGTAAGGGACACTGAAGCTTTCTTT. Translation gives CASSRRLGVVRDTEAFF. Variable domain in full (rest from reference TRBV5-4 and TRBJ1-1): ETGVTQSPTHLIKTRGQQVTLRCSSQSGHNTVSWYQQALGQGPQFIFQYYREEENGRGNFPPRFSGLQFPNYSSELNVNALELDDSALYLCASSRRLGVVRDTEAFFGQGTRLTVV.

The chain employs TRBV19 and TRBJ1-1; possible D gene TRBD1, 5 bases. Trimming left V 3 bases short and J 1 base short, with 9 bases between. The CDR3 has 14 amino acids. Germline V lookup: CDR1 LNHDA, CDR2 SQIVND (reference sequence). In nucleotides, the CDR3 is TGTGCCAGTAGTATCACAGGTCGGAACACTGAAGCTTTCTTT. Protein sequence: CASSITGRNTEAFF.

V and J are TRBV21-1 and TRBJ2-6; TRBD1, the D gene given by the table, was not confirmed from the DNA. TRBV21-1 is a known pseudogene. CDR3 length equals 21 residues. CDR3 loop: CASSKGWAMGRLGSGANVLTF. The CDR3 coding sequence is TGTGCCAGCAGCAAAGGTTGGGCGATGGGCAGGCTTGGCTCTGGGGCCAACGTCCTGACTTTC.

The chain is built from TRBV7-8 and TRBJ2-1, with 16 positions matching TRBD2. The CDR3 extends over 16 amino acids. The germline V gene encodes CDR1 SGHVS and CDR2 FQNEAQ. The V and J ends lost 7 bases and 9 bases, in that order; junction bases with no gene match: 9. CDR3 nucleotides: TGTGCCAGCACCCCGGGACTAGCGGGGGGGCTGGGTGAGCAGTTCTTC. It codes for CASTPGLAGGLGEQFF.

The rearrangement joins TRBV7-2 to TRBJ1-1, with D perhaps matching TRBD1 (6 bases). V dropped 0 bases and J dropped 4 bases, with 6 bases sitting between them. Germline CDR1 reads SGHTA; CDR2 reads FQGNSA. The CDR3 is made up of 13 amino acids. DNA of the CDR3: TGTGCCAGCAGCTTAGCCAGGGGCACTGAAGCTTTCTTT. Protein sequence: CASSLARGTEAFF.

The chain carries TRBV19 and TRBJ1-6; D unclear. V shed 5 bases and J shed 6 bases, with 8 bases lying between them. Per the germline V gene, CDR1 is LNHDA and CDR2 is SQIVND (reference sequence). CDR3 length equals 13 residues. CDR3 sequence: CASSLALNSPLHF. CDR3 bases: TGTGCCAGTAGTTTAGCCCTTAATTCACCCCTCCACTTT.

The V and J genes are TRBV6-5 and TRBJ1-4; TRBD1 matches 8 bases. After removal of 7 bases from V and 6 bases from J, the junction contained 4 bases not matched to a gene. This CDR3 region has 13 residues. Germline V gene data show CDR1 as MNHEY and CDR2 as SVGAGI. CDR3 bases: TGTGCCAGCACTATGGACAGGGATGAAAAACTGTTTTTT. As protein: CASTMDRDEKLFF.

The chain uses TRBV7-2 and TRBJ2-5; D unclear. The CDR3 totals 13 residues. CDR1 SGHTA and CDR2 FQGNSA come from the germline V gene. V dropped 3 bases and J dropped 3 bases, with 8 bases sitting between them. The CDR3 DNA sequence: TGTGCCAGCAGCTTCTCCAGAAAAGAGACCCAGTACTTC. Translated: CASSFSRKETQYF. The variable domain in full, completed from reference TRBV7-2 and TRBJ2-5, reads GAGVSQSPSNKVTEKGKDVELRCDPISGHTALYWYRQSLGQGLEFLIYFQGNSAPDKSGLPSDRFSAERTGGSVSTLTIQRTQQEDSAVYLCASSFSRKETQYFGPGTRLLVL.